This TCR beta chain is from a study of neoadjuvant anti-PD-1 for oral cavity cancer. The protocol was immunoSEQ multiplex PCR, while the TCRdb copy is restricted to in-frame clones and leaves out a portion. The data hold under 85,000 clones, with roughly four fifths observed a single time. This clone was found a few times. V lost 6 bases and J lost 3, with 12 bases in between. The CDR3 contains 14 residues. Germline V lookup: CDR1 SEHNR, CDR2 FQNEAQ (reference sequence). This receptor was obtained from a person between 40 and 85 years old with oral cavity squamous cell carcinoma. This sequence joins TRBV7-9 and TRBJ1-5; D not certain. The source material was PBMCs, sampled before nivolumab (anti-PD-1) treatment. The CDR3 nucleotides read TGTGCCAGCAGACTCCGTGGCCACAATCAGCCCCAGCATTTT. Translated, it gives CASRLRGHNQPQHF. Combining the CDR3 with reference TRBV7-9 and TRBJ1-5 gives the whole variable domain DTGVSQNPRHKITKRGQNVTFRCDPISEHNRLYWYRQTLGQGPEFLTYFQNEAQLEKSRLLSDRFSAERPKGSFSTLEIQRTEQGDSAMYLCASRLRGHNQPQHFGDGTRLSIL.